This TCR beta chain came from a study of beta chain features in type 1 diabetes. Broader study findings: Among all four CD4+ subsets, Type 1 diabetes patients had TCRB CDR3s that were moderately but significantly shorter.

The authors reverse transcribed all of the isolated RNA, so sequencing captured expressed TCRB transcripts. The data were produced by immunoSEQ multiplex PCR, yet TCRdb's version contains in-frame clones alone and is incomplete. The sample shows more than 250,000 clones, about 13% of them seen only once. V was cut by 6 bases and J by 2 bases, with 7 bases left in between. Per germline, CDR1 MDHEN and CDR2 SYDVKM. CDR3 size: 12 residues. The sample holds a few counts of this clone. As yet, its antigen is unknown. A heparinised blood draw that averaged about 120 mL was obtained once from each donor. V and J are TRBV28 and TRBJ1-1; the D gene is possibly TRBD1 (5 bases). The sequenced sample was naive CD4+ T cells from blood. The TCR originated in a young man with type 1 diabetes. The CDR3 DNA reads TGTGCCAGCAGGACAGTTAACACTGAAGCTTTCTTT. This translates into CASRTVNTEAFF. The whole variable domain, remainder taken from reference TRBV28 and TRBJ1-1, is DVKVTQSSRYLVKRTGEKVFLECVQDMDHENMFWYRQDPGLGLRLIYFSYDVKMKEKGDIPEGYSVSREKKERFSLILESASTNQTSMYLCASRTVNTEAFFGQGTRLTVV.